The clone carrying this T cell receptor (beta chain) was detected only a few times. What it binds is not known. This CDR3 is built from 13 residues. Germline V gene data show CDR1 as DFQATT and CDR2 as SNEGSKA (reference sequence). Unmatched junction bases numbered 2, after V lost 3 bases and J lost 3 bases. These data are taken from a study of vaccination and CD4 T cells after COVID-19. For the study at large: Drawing of post-COVID samples took place a median 101 days after diagnosis (range 35 to 161). At a median around 70 days (range 14 to 241) after dose two, post-vaccine samples were obtained. Study outcomes and limitations: The study found that a median about 87% of reactive clones in convalescent patients appeared only post-vaccination.

Treatment here: roughly 11-day PBMC culture with coronavirus spike peptide pools or control peptides (ViraFEST assay). Sequence data for DNA of cultured CD4+ T cells were generated by the Oncomine TCR Beta short-read assay. TCRdb itself ran the PCR reads through MiXCR, one entry per CDR3 protein. The sample lists 15,000 or so distinct CDR3 sequences, 53% occurring once. The chain couples TRBV20-1 to TRBJ2-5; 9 bases align to TRBD2. The sequence was obtained from a human donor who had recovered from COVID-19. The sample in question was CD4+ T cells from blood, cultured in vitro, obtained before SARS-CoV-2 vaccination. The CDR3 loop reads CSARTSGEETQYF. The DNA for the CDR3 is TGCAGTGCTAGGACTAGCGGAGAAGAGACCCAGTACTTC.